This T cell receptor beta chain was sequenced in a study of sequential checkpoint blockade in melanoma. For the study at large: First-line arms were nivolumab then ipilimumab, or the reverse, randomized 1:1.

V was trimmed by 5 bases and J by 2 bases, leaving 12 bases between them. CDR1 is SGHAT, CDR2 FQNNGV, per germline. The CDR3 is 15 residues long. TCRdb keeps only in-frame clones here, not all; method: immunoSEQ multiplex PCR. The sample has over 20,000 clones, around 70% seen once. Treatment given: randomized to nivolumab then ipilimumab (arm A) or the reverse (arm B). PBMC sorting kept live CD3+CD8+ cells without CD19 or CD56. The sample consisted of CD8+ T cells sorted from blood (inferred from file names), taken from a patient given nivolumab and ipilimumab in sequence. The receptor's source is a human donor with melanoma. V usage is TRBV11-2 and J usage is TRBJ2-2; D may be TRBD1 (6 bases). For the CDR3, the DNA is TGTGCCAGCAGCGCCCAGGGACAAAACACCGGGGAGCTGTTTTTT. Translation gives CASSAQGQNTGELFF.